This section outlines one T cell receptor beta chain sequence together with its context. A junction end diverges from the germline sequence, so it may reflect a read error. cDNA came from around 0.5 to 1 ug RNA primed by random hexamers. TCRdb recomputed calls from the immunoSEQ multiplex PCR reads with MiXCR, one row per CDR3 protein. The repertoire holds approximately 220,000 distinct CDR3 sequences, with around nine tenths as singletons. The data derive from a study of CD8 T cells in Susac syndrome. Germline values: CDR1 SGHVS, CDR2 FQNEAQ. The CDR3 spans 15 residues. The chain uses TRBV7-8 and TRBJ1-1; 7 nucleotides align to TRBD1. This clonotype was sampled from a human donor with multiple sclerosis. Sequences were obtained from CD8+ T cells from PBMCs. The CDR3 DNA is TGTGCCAGCAGCCCAAGCACAGGGGTGAACGCTGAAGCTTTCTTT. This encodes CASSPSTGVNAEAFF.